Presented here are 21 T cell receptor beta chains from one specimen sequenced in a study of T cell clusters in autoimmune cytopenias. TRB was amplified by touch-down multiplex PCR, primer pools A and B combined. After re-calling the multiplex PCR reads, TCRdb lists one entry per CDR3 protein, DNA absent. Its table records 7,000 or so distinct CDR3 sequences. TRB amplification used 200 to 250 ng of peripheral blood genomic DNA. The sample was also linked to a second study, of T cell repertoires in aging, cancer and after chemotherapy.

Material: peripheral blood. The receptors here all came from a human donor in good health.

This chain connects TRBV5-6 to TRBJ1-2; absent DNA, TCRdb's TRBD1 call cannot be checked. The germline V gene has CDR1 SGHDT and CDR2 YYEEEE. The length of the CDR3 is 13 residues. This chain's CDR3 is CASSPDRGYGYTF.

This chain uses TRBV10-3 with TRBJ2-3; TCRdb lists TRBD2, though no DNA is available to test this call. Germline V gene sequence: CDR1 ENHRY, CDR2 SYGVKD. The CDR3 is 15 amino acids. The CDR3 spells CAISDGSGGTDTQYF.

The gene calls are TRBV6-5 and TRBJ1-6; no DNA is available, so the TRBD1 call from TCRdb remains unchecked. The CDR3 is made up of 13 amino acids. Per germline, CDR1 MNHEY and CDR2 SVGAGI. CDR3 protein: CASSTQGISPLHF.

J is TRBJ1-5 and V is TRBV6-5. This CDR3 is 14 amino acids long. The germline V gene has CDR1 MNHEY and CDR2 SVGAGI. The CDR3 protein is CASSSIDSNQPQHF.

The genes are TRBV12-3 or TRBV12-4 and TRBJ2-7. CDR3 length: 13 residues. CDR3 protein: CASSLTGTYEQYF.

Judged by frequency, this clonotype is medium-sized (0.01 to 0.1%). The chain recombines TRBV19 with TRBJ2-7. This CDR3 has 15 amino acids. CDR1 and CDR2 from the germline V gene are LNHDA and SQIVND (reference sequence). CDR3 residues: CASSRGPLDGYEQYF.

This rearrangement joins TRBV18 to TRBJ2-7; TCRdb names TRBD1, which stays unverified in the absence of DNA. The CDR3 extends over 13 amino acids. Looked up from germline, CDR1 is KGHSH and CDR2 is LQKENI. CDR3: CASSPPSGYEQYF.

The chain couples TRBV27 to TRBJ1-2; the D call of TRBD1 rests on TCRdb alone, since no DNA is present to check it. The CDR3 covers 14 residues. Germline CDR1 MNHEY, CDR2 SMNVEV (reference sequence). CDR3 residues: CASSSGTGKYGYTF.

By frequency, this clonotype registers medium-sized. This chain links TRBV15 with TRBJ2-2; as DNA is missing, the TRBD1 call by TCRdb cannot be tested. CDR1 and CDR2 from the germline V gene are LNHNV and YYDKDF (reference sequence). The CDR3 is 15 amino acids. CDR3 sequence reads: CATSPQGEDTGELFF. The entire variable domain, with the rest obtained from reference TRBV15 and TRBJ2-2, is as follows: DAMVIQNPRYQVTQFGKPVTLSCSQTLNHNVMYWYQQKSSQAPKLLFHYYDKDFNNEADTPDNFQSRRPNTSFCFLDIRSPGLGDTAMYLCATSPQGEDTGELFFGEGSRLTVL.

The chain combines TRBV5-4 with TRBJ1-5; TCRdb outputs TRBD1, but without DNA this stays unchecked. CDR3 length: 13 amino acids. From germline, CDR1 is SGHNT and CDR2 YYREEE (reference sequence). The CDR3 loop reads CASSHDRASPQHF.

This clonotype counts as medium-sized (0.01 to 0.1%) by frequency. V usage is TRBV19 and J usage is TRBJ1-5; checking the TCRdb D call of TRBD1 is not possible without DNA. Germline CDR1 LNHDA, CDR2 SQIVND (reference sequence). This CDR3 has 15 amino acids. CDR3 protein: CASSPGQGAFQPQHF.

This chain uses TRBV6-6 with TRBJ2-5. Germline V gene lookup returns CDR1 MNHNY and CDR2 SVGAGI (reference sequence). The CDR3 is 19 residues long. CDR3 sequence reads: CASSYSIWQDQRFQETQYF.

The rearrangement uses TRBV18 and TRBJ2-1; TCRdb returns TRBD2, unconfirmable since there is no DNA. Germline loops: CDR1 KGHSH, CDR2 LQKENI. The CDR3 is made up of 15 amino acids. The CDR3 sequence: CASSPTSGAGDEQFF.

CDR3 sequence reads: CASTPSGGRGRNEKLFF. The gene calls are TRBV19 and TRBJ1-4; without DNA, the TCRdb call of TRBD1 cannot be checked. The CDR3 consists of 17 residues. CDR1 is LNHDA and CDR2 is SQIVND in the germline V gene (reference sequence).

The chain joins TRBV18 to TRBJ2-1; TCRdb returns TRBD1, unconfirmable since there is no DNA. Germline V gene lookup returns CDR1 KGHSH and CDR2 LQKENI. The CDR3 extends over 16 amino acids. CDR3 sequence reads: CASSPWGRTQGDEQFF.

V is TRBV11-2 and J is TRBJ2-5; TCRdb proposes TRBD1, but this gene call is untestable without DNA. This CDR3 is built from 16 residues. Germline loops: CDR1 SGHAT, CDR2 FQNNGV. CDR3 sequence: CASSSRGTGGQETQYF.

The rearrangement links TRBV6-5 to TRBJ1-2; the TRBD1 assignment by TCRdb is unverifiable without DNA. Per germline, CDR1 MNHEY and CDR2 SVGAGI. The CDR3 has 16 amino acids. The CDR3 sequence is CASSTPPTGGKDGYTF.

The chain combines TRBV6-5 with TRBJ1-2. CDR1 is MNHEY, CDR2 SVGAGI, per germline. This CDR3 has 14 residues. This CDR3 is CASSWAPYGYGYTF.

This clonotype is called medium-sized based on its frequency. The V gene is TRBV5-5, the J gene TRBJ2-1. The CDR3 sequence is 12 residues long. Germline V gives CDR1 SGHKS, CDR2 YYEKEE (reference sequence). Here the CDR3 reads CASSPKWGEQFF.

Judged by frequency, this clonotype is medium-sized. The chain carries TRBV30 and TRBJ2-3. The CDR3 extends over 13 amino acids. Per germline, CDR1 GTSNPN and CDR2 SVGIG (reference sequence). CDR3 sequence: CAWSMAGSDTQYF.

The chain has TRBV19 and TRBJ1-1; TCRdb's D call of TRBD1 is untestable without DNA. This CDR3 comprises 15 residues. Germline CDR1 LNHDA, CDR2 SQIVND (reference sequence). The CDR3: CASRTPGHINTEAFF.